A selection of T cell receptor beta chains follows, all from one sample in a study of shared T cell receptors in the human thymus. Clones were sequenced by immunoSEQ multiplex PCR, and TCRdb holds only the in-frame ones, with some missing. The sample holds under 850,000 clones, approximately 87% seen once. The sample was also reused in another study, on human thymus T cells.

The sequenced sample was thymocytes. These receptors all come from a boy younger than two with a congenital heart defect. Both conserved end residues are trimmed from each CDR3. Each record gives: J gene, clone size, V gene, CDR3 protein. The listing skips clone size in some rows; elsewhere it reads once, few, many or a size class.

J: TRBJ2-3
size: few
V: TRBV4-1
CDR3: ASSQPQGLFPTSTDTQY

J: TRBJ2-7
size: -
V: TRBV5-1
CDR3: ASSPSRDRSRPYEQY

J: TRBJ2-3
size: -
V: TRBV27
CDR3: ASSPSGRGSTDTQY

J: TRBJ1-2
size: -
V: TRBV5-1
CDR3: ASSPHPGLPYGYT

J: TRBJ2-7
size: -
V: TRBV25-1
CDR3: ASSEFGSGTGPYEQY

J: TRBJ1-3
size: -
V: TRBV28
CDR3: ASSLSGGPGNTIY

J: TRBJ2-1
size: -
V: TRBV19
CDR3: ASSPTSGRVSYNEQF

J: TRBJ1-5
size: -
V: TRBV28
CDR3: ASSSGGGNQPQH

J: TRBJ2-7
size: -
V: TRBV6-4
CDR3: ASSALLGYEQY

J: TRBJ2-1
size: -
V: TRBV4-1
CDR3: ASSQERRYGTSGKSSYNEQF

J: TRBJ2-1
size: -
V: TRBV19
CDR3: ASSIWGDEQF

J: TRBJ2-3
size: -
V: TRBV18
CDR3: ASSPWDSYCTDTQY

J: TRBJ2-7
size: few
V: TRBV4-3
CDR3: ASSQDVGQGAVNEQY

J: TRBJ1-2
size: -
V: TRBV30
CDR3: AWSGQLATNYGYT

J: TRBJ1-3
size: -
V: TRBV18
CDR3: ASSPPAHGNTIY

J: TRBJ1-1
size: -
V: TRBV7-8
CDR3: ASTQAGEAF

J: TRBJ2-7
size: -
V: TRBV13
CDR3: ASSLGGRSGEQY

J: TRBJ2-3
size: -
V: TRBV5-1
CDR3: ASNGLAGAPTDTQY

J: TRBJ2-7
size: -
V: TRBV7-2
CDR3: ASSLGGLLGRSYEQY

J: TRBJ2-3
size: -
V: TRBV6-5
CDR3: ASITYRVGGDTQY

J: TRBJ1-1
size: -
V: TRBV4-1
CDR3: ASSQDRGRVGTEAF

J: TRBJ2-1
size: -
V: TRBV25-1
CDR3: ASSGGPYNEQF